Presented here are 16 T cell receptor beta chains from one specimen sequenced in a study of blood T cell repertoires in COVID-19. The table came from immunoSEQ multiplex PCR; TCRdb's copy has only in-frame clones and leaves some out. Of some 290,000 clones listed, 85% to 90% are singletons. Sample: peripheral blood. The receptors come from a woman between 40 and 55 years old with COVID-19, enrolled during active disease.

The chain has TRBV5-1 and TRBJ2-1; 9 bases agree with TRBD1. The V gene end was trimmed by 4 bases and the J gene end by 0 bases; junction bases not matched to a gene: 5. Germline V gives CDR1 SGHRS, CDR2 YFSETQ. This CDR3 is built from 16 residues. The CDR3 protein is CASSQGTGSSYNEQFF. CDR3 DNA: TGCGCCAGCAGCCAAGGGACAGGGAGCTCCTACAATGAGCAGTTCTTC. Together with reference TRBV5-1 and TRBJ2-1, the CDR3 gives the full variable domain: KAGVTQTPRYLIKTRGQQVTLSCSPISGHRSVSWYQQTPGQGLQFLFEYFSETQRNKGNFPGRFSGRQFSNSRSEMNVSTLELGDSALYLCASSQGTGSSYNEQFFGPGTRLTVL.

The V gene is TRBV11-2, the J gene TRBJ2-7; D may be TRBD2 (6 bases). The V gene's germline CDR1 is SGHAT and CDR2 FQNNGV. Trimming removed 1 base from V and 5 bases from J, with 15 bases in between. The CDR3 is 15 residues long. The CDR3 sequence: CASSLAPKWGDEQYF. The CDR3 DNA is TGTGCCAGCAGCTTAGCGCCTAAGTGGGGGGACGAGCAGTACTTC.

The genes are TRBV6-2 or TRBV6-3 and TRBJ1-6; D uncertain. The CDR3 spans 13 residues. Germline CDR1 MNHEY, CDR2 SVGEGT. The V end lost 2 bases, the J end lost 14 bases, and 13 bases lay between the germline ends. The CDR3 loop is CASSYGPILTLHF. CDR3 DNA: TGTGCCAGCAGTTACGGCCCGATTCTGACCCTCCACTTT.

The genes are TRBV2 and TRBJ2-2; D might be TRBD1 (6 bases). The V end lost 3 bases, the J end lost 4 bases, and 18 bases lay between the germline ends. Germline V CDR1 and CDR2: SNHLY, FYNNEI. This CDR3 is 17 amino acids long. The CDR3 region has the DNA TGTGCCAGCAGTGACTCCCCTTGGGACAAAACCACCGGGGAGCTGTTTTTT. It specifies CASSDSPWDKTTGELFF.

This clone occurred once. The genes are TRBV7-8 and TRBJ1-2, with a tentative D call TRBD1 (5 bases). Per the germline V gene, CDR1 is SGHVS and CDR2 is FQNEAQ. Between the trimmed V and J ends, which lost 5 bases and 5 bases, there was a span of 12 bases. The CDR3 totals 13 residues. The CDR3 sequence: CASSLGGAYGYTF. The CDR3 DNA follows: TGTGCCAGCAGCCTGGGAGGGGCATATGGCTACACCTTC.

CDR3: CASSPVDDTQYF. The CDR3 nucleotides are TGTGCCAGCAGCCCGGTTGATGATACGCAGTATTTT. V usage is TRBV7-9 and J usage is TRBJ2-3; D not certain. This CDR3 has 12 residues. In germline, CDR1 is SEHNR, CDR2 FQNEAQ (reference sequence). The V and J ends lost 5 bases and 6 bases respectively, with 9 bases between them.

The chain uses TRBV28 and TRBJ1-1, with 10 bases aligning to TRBD1. CDR3 length: 15 amino acids. CDR1 and CDR2 from the germline V gene are MDHEN and SYDVKM. The ends lost 5 bases at V and 4 bases at J; junction bases unmatched: 7. CDR3 loop: CASSLSGTGATEAFF. CDR3 nucleotide sequence: TGTGCCAGCAGTCTCTCCGGGACAGGGGCCACTGAAGCTTTCTTT. The whole variable domain, remainder taken from reference TRBV28 and TRBJ1-1, is DVKVTQSSRYLVKRTGEKVFLECVQDMDHENMFWYRQDPGLGLRLIYFSYDVKMKEKGDIPEGYSVSREKKERFSLILESASTNQTSMYLCASSLSGTGATEAFFGQGTRLTVV.

This chain joins TRBV6-2 or TRBV6-3 and TRBJ1-4; no definite D call. Between the trimmed V and J ends, which lost 4 bases and 6 bases, there was a span of 18 bases. The CDR3 has 16 residues. Germline CDR1 MNHEY, CDR2 SVGEGT. CDR3 DNA sequence: TGTGCCAGCAGTTTCGAGGCCAACCGGGATCATGAAAAACTGTTTTTT. This encodes CASSFEANRDHEKLFF.

The rearrangement joins TRBV19 to TRBJ1-2, with 8 bases matching TRBD1. The V gene's germline CDR1 is LNHDA and CDR2 SQIVND (reference sequence). CDR3 length: 15 amino acids. V shed 5 bases and J 1 base; nucleotides not matched to a gene: 6. The CDR3 protein is CASSPGTGLNYGYTF. CDR3 nucleotides: TGTGCCAGTAGTCCGGGGACAGGACTTAACTATGGCTACACCTTC.

The V and J genes are TRBV7-3 and TRBJ2-7; D perhaps matches TRBD2 (6 bases). The CDR3 length is 15 residues. Germline V gene lookup returns CDR1 SGHTA and CDR2 FQGTGA. V lost 2 bases to trimming and J lost 1 base, with 12 bases between them. CDR3 residues: CASSLGRDGSYEQYF. For the CDR3, the DNA is TGTGCCAGCAGCTTAGGGCGGGACGGATCCTACGAGCAGTACTTC.

The chain recombines TRBV4-3 with TRBJ2-3; 7 bases are shared with TRBD2. The V gene end was trimmed by 0 bases and the J gene end by 3 bases; junction bases not matched to a gene: 9. The CDR3 is 17 amino acids. CDR1 and CDR2 from the germline V gene are LGHNA and YSLEER. The DNA for the CDR3 is TGCGCCAGCAGCCAAGAGGTGGGCGGGAGAGGGACAGATACGCAGTATTTT. Its translation: CASSQEVGGRGTDTQYF.

The chain employs TRBV5-1 and TRBJ1-5; TRBD1 agrees at 12 bases. J lost 0 bases, V lost 4 bases, and 8 bases had no gene match. The germline V gene encodes CDR1 SGHRS and CDR2 YFSETQ. CDR3 length: 18 residues. CDR3 DNA: TGCGCCAGCAGCCCAGGGACAGGGGGCATTCATAGCAATCAGCCCCAGCATTTT. Translated, it gives CASSPGTGGIHSNQPQHF.

The chain joins TRBV5-4 to TRBJ2-1; D is undetermined. The germline V gene has CDR1 SGHNT and CDR2 YYREEE (reference sequence). Trimming cost V 0 bases and J 7 bases, with 8 bases left between them. The CDR3 has 13 amino acids. The CDR3, as DNA: TGTGCCAGCAGCTTGGCGCCAGCGAATGAGCAGTTCTTC. The encoded protein is CASSLAPANEQFF.

The chain joins TRBV7-3 to TRBJ2-3, with a weak D call TRBD2 (6 bases). V lost 4 bases, J lost 4 bases, and 12 bases lay in between. This CDR3 is 14 amino acids long. From germline, CDR1 is SGHTA and CDR2 FQGTGA. CDR3 DNA: TGTGCCAGCAGCTCGGACTGGGGGGCAGATACGCAGTATTTT. Translating gives CASSSDWGADTQYF.

The chain carries TRBV30 and TRBJ1-1; D is perhaps TRBD1 (5 bases). The CDR3 is 14 amino acids. The ends were cut back, 2 bases at V and 1 base at J, with 11 bases in the middle. CDR1 is GTSNPN and CDR2 is SVGIG in the germline V gene (reference sequence). CDR3 nucleotides: TGTGCCTGGAGTAGTAGGCAGGGGAACACTGAAGCTTTCTTT. This sequence encodes CAWSSRQGNTEAFF.

The CDR3: CASSLIGGVEKLFF. The DNA for the CDR3 is TGTGCCAGCAGCTTAATAGGGGGCGTTGAAAAACTGTTTTTT. The chain has TRBV7-6 and TRBJ1-4; 7 bases match TRBD1. Trimming at V came to 2 bases and at J to 7 bases, leaving 4 bases not matched to a gene. Germline V lookup: CDR1 SGHVS, CDR2 FNYEAQ. CDR3 size: 14 residues.